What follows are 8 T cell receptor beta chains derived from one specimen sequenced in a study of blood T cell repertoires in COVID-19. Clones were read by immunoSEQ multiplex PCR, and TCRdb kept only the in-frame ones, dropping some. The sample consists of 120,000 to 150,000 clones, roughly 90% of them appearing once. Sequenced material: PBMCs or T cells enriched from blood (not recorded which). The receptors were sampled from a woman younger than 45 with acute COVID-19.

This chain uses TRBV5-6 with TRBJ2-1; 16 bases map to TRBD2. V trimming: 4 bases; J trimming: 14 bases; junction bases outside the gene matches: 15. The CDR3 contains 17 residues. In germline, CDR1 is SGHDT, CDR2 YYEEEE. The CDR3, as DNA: TGTGCCAGCAGCCCCTTCGGGACTAGCGGGAGGGCCAGTTGGGAGTTCTTC. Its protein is CASSPFGTSGRASWEFF.

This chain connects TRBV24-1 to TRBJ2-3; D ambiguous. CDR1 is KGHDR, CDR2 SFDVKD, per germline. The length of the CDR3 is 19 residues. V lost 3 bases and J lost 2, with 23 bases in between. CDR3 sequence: CATSDPAPLVGLNTDTQYF. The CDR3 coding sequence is TGTGCCACCAGTGATCCTGCCCCGCTAGTCGGTCTTAACACAGATACGCAGTATTTT.

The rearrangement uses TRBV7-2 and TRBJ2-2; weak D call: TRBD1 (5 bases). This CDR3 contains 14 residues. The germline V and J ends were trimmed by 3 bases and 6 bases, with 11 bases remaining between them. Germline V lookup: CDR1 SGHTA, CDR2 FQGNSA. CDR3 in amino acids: CASSFDSKPGELFF. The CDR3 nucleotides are TGTGCCAGCAGCTTTGACAGCAAGCCCGGGGAGCTGTTTTTT. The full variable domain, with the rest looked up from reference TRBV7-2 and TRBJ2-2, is GAGVSQSPSNKVTEKGKDVELRCDPISGHTALYWYRQSLGQGLEFLIYFQGNSAPDKSGLPSDRFSAERTGGSVSTLTIQRTQQEDSAVYLCASSFDSKPGELFFGEGSRLTVL.

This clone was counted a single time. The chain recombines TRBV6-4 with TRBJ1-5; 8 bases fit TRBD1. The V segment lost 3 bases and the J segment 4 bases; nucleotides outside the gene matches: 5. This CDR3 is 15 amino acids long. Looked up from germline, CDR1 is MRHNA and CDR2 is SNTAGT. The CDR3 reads CASSETGDGNQPQHF. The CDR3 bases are TGTGCCAGCAGTGAGACAGGGGATGGTAATCAGCCCCAGCATTTT.

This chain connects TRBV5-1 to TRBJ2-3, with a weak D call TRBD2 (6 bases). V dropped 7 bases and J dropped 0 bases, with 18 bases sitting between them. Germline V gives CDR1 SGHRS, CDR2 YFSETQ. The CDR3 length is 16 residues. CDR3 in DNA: TGCGCCAGCCGTGGGGGGTCGGGCAGTAGCACAGATACGCAGTATTTT. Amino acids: CASRGGSGSSTDTQYF.

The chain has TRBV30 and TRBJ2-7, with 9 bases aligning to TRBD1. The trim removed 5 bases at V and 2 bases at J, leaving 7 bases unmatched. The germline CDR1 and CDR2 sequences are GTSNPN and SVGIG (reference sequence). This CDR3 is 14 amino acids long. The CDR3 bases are TGTGCCTGGCGATACAGGGGGCATCCCTACGAGCAGTACTTC. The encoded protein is CAWRYRGHPYEQYF.

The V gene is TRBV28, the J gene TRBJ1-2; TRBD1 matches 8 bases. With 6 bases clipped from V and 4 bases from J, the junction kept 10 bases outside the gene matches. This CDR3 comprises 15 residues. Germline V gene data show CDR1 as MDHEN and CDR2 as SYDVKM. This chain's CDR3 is CASRDRRGQGYGYTF. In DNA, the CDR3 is TGTGCCAGCAGGGATCGCAGGGGGCAGGGCTATGGCTACACCTTC.

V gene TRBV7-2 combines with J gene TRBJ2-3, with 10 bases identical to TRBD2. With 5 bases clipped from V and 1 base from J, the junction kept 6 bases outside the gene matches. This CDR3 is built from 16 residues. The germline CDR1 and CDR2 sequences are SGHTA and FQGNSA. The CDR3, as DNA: TGTGCCAGCAGCCAATTAGCGGGAGGACGCACAGATACGCAGTATTTT. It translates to CASSQLAGGRTDTQYF.